What follows are 8 T cell receptor beta chains derived from one specimen sequenced in a study of blood T cells in healthy people across ages. Primers used in a second PCR of about 7 to 12 cycles were a sample-barcoded 5' primer and a J-beta primer mix. MiXCR, run by TCRdb on the 5' RACE reads, gives a single entry per CDR3 protein. This sample has 1.5 million to 2 million distinct CDR3 sequences, with approximately 39% found just once. Sample: blood. These receptors were collected from a human donor in good health.

V and J are TRBV4-2 and TRBJ2-7; TRBD2 matches 8 bases. V was pared by 3 bases and J by 1 base, with 5 bases of the junction left unmatched. In germline, CDR1 is LGHNA, CDR2 YNFKEQ. The CDR3 is 15 residues long. The CDR3 DNA sequence: TGTGCCAGCAGCCAGCAGACTAGCGCTTCCTACGAGCAGTACTTC. Encoded protein: CASSQQTSASYEQYF.

This clonotype was counted at least ten times. This sequence joins TRBV20-1 and TRBJ2-7; TRBD1 matches at 8 bases. The CDR3 is made up of 14 amino acids. Germline CDR1 reads DFQATT; CDR2 reads SNEGSKA (reference sequence). V lost 3 bases and J lost 2; bases outside the gene matches: 6. CDR3 region: CSASLRTGTYEQYF. DNA for the CDR3: TGCAGTGCTAGTCTAAGGACAGGGACCTACGAGCAGTACTTC.

The V and J genes are TRBV12-3 or TRBV12-4 and TRBJ1-1; 9 nucleotides agree with TRBD1. The length of the CDR3 is 15 residues. V shed 0 bases, J shed 6 bases, and the junction held 5 bases outside the gene matches. CDR3 DNA sequence: TGTGCCAGCAGTTTAGCTATGGGACAGGGTGCTGAAGCTTTCTTT. It yields the protein CASSLAMGQGAEAFF.

This chain joins TRBV12-3 or TRBV12-4 and TRBJ1-5; D uncertain. The V and J ends lost 2 bases and 0 bases respectively, with 8 bases between them. This CDR3 comprises 15 residues. DNA of the CDR3: TGTGCCAGCAGTTTATTATCCGATAGCAATCAGCCCCAGCATTTT. Its protein product is CASSLLSDSNQPQHF.

The V and J genes are TRBV12-3 or TRBV12-4 and TRBJ2-1, with D perhaps TRBD1 or TRBD2 (5 bases each). V was cut by 2 bases and J by 9 bases, with 14 bases left in between. There are 14 residues in the CDR3. CDR3 sequence (DNA): TGTGCCAGCAGTTTATCGGACTCTGGGGCTGAGCAGTTCTTC. Encoded protein: CASSLSDSGAEQFF.

This clonotype was seen more than once but under ten times. This chain links TRBV10-3 with TRBJ2-5; weak D call: TRBD1 (6 bases). The J call may not be correct, given that the DNA end is closer to TRBJ2-7. The CDR3 loop spans 14 amino acids. Germline V gene lookup returns CDR1 ENHRY and CDR2 SYGVKD. In DNA, the CDR3 is TGTGCCATCAGTGAATTCGACAGGTCCTACGAGCAGTACTTC. Amino acids: CAISEFDRSYEQYF.

The J gene is TRBJ2-7, the V gene TRBV20-1; D gene unclear. V was trimmed by 1 base and J by 4 bases, leaving 11 bases between them. CDR3 length equals 13 residues. Germline V gene lookup returns CDR1 DFQATT and CDR2 SNEGSKA (reference sequence). The chain's CDR3 is CSARGFQAYEQYF. Written as DNA, the CDR3 is TGCAGTGCTAGAGGCTTCCAGGCGTACGAGCAGTACTTC.

This clonotype was counted only a few times. The CDR3 protein is CASTPGPRGDEQFF. The CDR3 DNA reads TGTGCCAGCACCCCAGGACCGCGGGGGGATGAGCAGTTCTTC. The chain carries TRBV9 and TRBJ2-1; 8 nucleotides line up with TRBD2. With 6 bases clipped from V and 8 bases from J, the junction kept 10 bases outside the gene matches. The CDR3 totals 14 residues. Germline V gives CDR1 SGDLS, CDR2 YYNGEE.